This is a list of T cell receptor beta chains from one sample in a study of T-cell memory formation after mild COVID-19. From the 5' RACE reads, TCRdb called clonotypes with MiXCR, one entry per CDR3 protein. The sample yields about 170,000 distinct CDR3 sequences, under 15% seen once. Sequenced input: PBMCs or a T cell subset sorted from them (not recorded which). The receptors come from a man aged 18 to 29 who had mild COVID-19 (a few samples of this study predate the infection). Cell type and time point are not known. Both conserved end residues are part of each CDR3. A D gene is named only where the DNA matches it firmly. Where a row states a size, it is once, few, many or the class of an expanded clone; other rows omit it.

CDR3 protein: CASRNLWGQRNTEAFF
CDR3 DNA: TGCGCCAGCCGGAACCTCTGGGGGCAACGGAACACTGAAGCTTTCTTT
D gene: -
V gene: TRBV5-1
J gene: TRBJ1-1
clone size: many

CDR3 protein: CASSPNSGNTIYF
CDR3 DNA: TGTGCCAGCAGTCCCAACTCGGGAAACACCATATATTTT
D gene: -
V gene: TRBV28
J gene: TRBJ1-3
clone size: many

CDR3 protein: CASSWGRTNYGYTF
CDR3 DNA: TGTGCCAGCAGCTGGGGGAGGACTAACTATGGCTACACCTTC
D gene: -
V gene: TRBV5-6
J gene: TRBJ1-2
clone size: -

CDR3 protein: CASSYGTGLGEKLFF
CDR3 DNA: TGTGCCAGCAGTTACGGGACAGGGCTGGGTGAAAAACTGTTTTTT
D gene: TRBD1
V gene: TRBV6-5
J gene: TRBJ1-4
clone size: once

CDR3 protein: CASSTGTSGTDTQYF
CDR3 DNA: TGTGCCAGCAGCACCGGGACTAGCGGTACAGATACGCAGTATTTT
D gene: TRBD2
V gene: TRBV3-1
J gene: TRBJ2-3
clone size: -

CDR3 protein: CASIPPGAKNIQYF
CDR3 DNA: TGTGCCAGTATCCCGCCGGGGGCCAAAAACATTCAGTACTTC
D gene: -
V gene: TRBV19
J gene: TRBJ2-4
clone size: -

CDR3 protein: CASSPEGSGQPQHF
CDR3 DNA: TGTGCCAGCAGCCCCGAGGGGAGCGGGCAGCCCCAGCATTTT
D gene: -
V gene: TRBV12-3/TRBV12-4
J gene: TRBJ1-5
clone size: -

CDR3 protein: CASSPRTGRNEKLFF
CDR3 DNA: TGTGCCAGCAGCCCCCGGACAGGCCGGAATGAAAAACTGTTTTTT
D gene: TRBD1
V gene: TRBV7-2
J gene: TRBJ1-4
clone size: -

CDR3 protein: CASSFGAGRETQYF
CDR3 DNA: TGTGCCAGCAGCTTTGGAGCGGGGCGAGAGACCCAGTACTTC
D gene: TRBD2
V gene: TRBV7-2
J gene: TRBJ2-5
clone size: few

CDR3 protein: CASRGGGSPLHF
CDR3 DNA: TGTGCCAGCCGTGGGGGCGGTTCACCCCTCCACTTT
D gene: -
V gene: TRBV27
J gene: TRBJ1-6
clone size: -

CDR3 protein: CASSQDIPRNQPQHF
CDR3 DNA: TGTGCCAGCAGCCAAGATATCCCCAGGAATCAGCCCCAGCATTTT
D gene: -
V gene: TRBV4-2
J gene: TRBJ1-5
clone size: -

CDR3 protein: CSATTPLNTEAFF
CDR3 DNA: TGCAGTGCTACGACCCCCTTGAACACTGAAGCTTTCTTT
D gene: -
V gene: TRBV20-1
J gene: TRBJ1-1
clone size: few

CDR3 protein: CASSFTGGMNTEAFF
CDR3 DNA: TGTGCCAGCAGCTTCACAGGGGGCATGAACACTGAAGCTTTCTTT
D gene: TRBD1
V gene: TRBV7-2
J gene: TRBJ1-1
clone size: few

CDR3 protein: CASSESSNSGSSYEQYF
CDR3 DNA: TGCGCCAGCAGTGAGTCGTCTAATAGCGGGTCCTCCTACGAGCAGTACTTC
D gene: TRBD2
V gene: TRBV10-1
J gene: TRBJ2-7
clone size: few

CDR3 protein: CASSQGSGPNEQFF
CDR3 DNA: TGCGCCAGCAGCCAAGGATCAGGACCCAATGAGCAGTTCTTC
D gene: -
V gene: TRBV4-3
J gene: TRBJ2-1
clone size: few

CDR3 protein: CASSQHTLTGSGANVLTF
CDR3 DNA: TGCGCCAGCAGCCAACACACTTTGACGGGCTCTGGGGCCAACGTCCTGACTTTC
D gene: -
V gene: TRBV4-3
J gene: TRBJ2-6
clone size: once

CDR3 protein: CASSQDDRGYTF
CDR3 DNA: TGCGCCAGCAGCCAAGATGATCGCGGCTACACCTTC
D gene: -
V gene: TRBV4-3
J gene: TRBJ1-2
clone size: -

CDR3 protein: CASKLAMPDTQYF
CDR3 DNA: TGCGCCAGCAAACTAGCTATGCCAGATACGCAGTATTTT
D gene: -
V gene: TRBV5-1
J gene: TRBJ2-3
clone size: few

CDR3 protein: CASSLRSRGFLSSYNEQFF
CDR3 DNA: TGTGCCAGCAGCTTACGCTCTAGAGGCTTTCTGAGCTCCTACAATGAGCAGTTCTTC
D gene: -
V gene: TRBV11-2
J gene: TRBJ2-1
clone size: many

CDR3 protein: CASTRTGGTDTQYF
CDR3 DNA: TGTGCCAGTACTAGGACAGGGGGCACAGATACGCAGTATTTT
D gene: TRBD1
V gene: TRBV19
J gene: TRBJ2-3
clone size: -

CDR3 protein: CASRGQGAGDTQYF
CDR3 DNA: TGTGCCAGCAGGGGACAGGGGGCTGGCGATACGCAGTATTTT
D gene: TRBD1
V gene: TRBV12-3/TRBV12-4
J gene: TRBJ2-3
clone size: -

CDR3 protein: CASSSRLALETQYF
CDR3 DNA: TGCGCCAGCAGCTCGCGACTAGCGCTGGAGACCCAGTACTTC
D gene: TRBD2
V gene: TRBV5-1
J gene: TRBJ2-5
clone size: few

CDR3 protein: CASSLVAGGPKSTDTQYF
CDR3 DNA: TGCGCCAGCAGCTTGGTAGCGGGGGGGCCGAAAAGCACAGATACGCAGTATTTT
D gene: TRBD2
V gene: TRBV5-1
J gene: TRBJ2-3
clone size: -

CDR3 protein: CASSFELAGGLDTQYF
CDR3 DNA: TGTGCCAGCAGTTTTGAACTAGCGGGGGGGCTGGATACGCAGTATTTT
D gene: TRBD2
V gene: TRBV12-3/TRBV12-4
J gene: TRBJ2-3
clone size: -

CDR3 protein: CASSVPGTGRTEAFF
CDR3 DNA: TGCGCCAGCAGCGTACCCGGGACAGGGAGGACTGAAGCTTTCTTT
D gene: TRBD1
V gene: TRBV5-1
J gene: TRBJ1-1
clone size: few

CDR3 protein: CASSLASGGNSPLHF
CDR3 DNA: TGTGCCAGCAGCTTAGCATCCGGTGGTAATTCACCCCTCCACTTT
D gene: -
V gene: TRBV7-9
J gene: TRBJ1-6
clone size: few

CDR3 protein: CASSQGGDQLAGETQYF
CDR3 DNA: TGCGCCAGCAGCCAAGGCGGGGACCAACTAGCGGGAGAGACCCAGTACTTC
D gene: TRBD2
V gene: TRBV4-3
J gene: TRBJ2-5
clone size: -

CDR3 protein: CASSINGRNEQFF
CDR3 DNA: TGTGCCAGCAGCATAAATGGACGCAATGAGCAGTTCTTC
D gene: -
V gene: TRBV7-2
J gene: TRBJ2-1
clone size: -

CDR3 protein: CASSSYRGAMSKNIQYF
CDR3 DNA: TGTGCCAGCAGCTCATACAGGGGGGCTATGTCCAAAAACATTCAGTACTTC
D gene: TRBD1
V gene: TRBV11-2
J gene: TRBJ2-4
clone size: few

CDR3 protein: CASSSAGTSGGASYNEQFF
CDR3 DNA: TGCGCCAGCAGCTCGGCCGGGACTAGCGGGGGGGCCTCCTACAATGAGCAGTTCTTC
D gene: TRBD2
V gene: TRBV5-1
J gene: TRBJ2-1
clone size: -

CDR3 protein: CASSLDRALKPQHF
CDR3 DNA: TGTGCCAGCAGTTTGGACAGGGCGCTTAAGCCACAGCATTTT
D gene: TRBD1
V gene: TRBV12-3/TRBV12-4
J gene: TRBJ1-5
clone size: -

CDR3 protein: CSVDDRGDEQYF
CDR3 DNA: TGCAGCGTTGACGACAGGGGCGACGAGCAGTACTTC
D gene: TRBD1
V gene: TRBV29-1
J gene: TRBJ2-7
clone size: few

CDR3 protein: CASSRDRANTEAFF
CDR3 DNA: TGTGCCAGCAGTCGGGACAGGGCTAACACTGAAGCTTTCTTT
D gene: TRBD1
V gene: TRBV7-3
J gene: TRBJ1-1
clone size: few

CDR3 protein: CASSPAIGTGSQPQHF
CDR3 DNA: TGTGCCAGCAGCCCGGCCATAGGGACAGGGAGTCAGCCCCAGCATTTT
D gene: TRBD1
V gene: TRBV7-8
J gene: TRBJ1-5
clone size: few

CDR3 protein: CASSPGLAGGRVQETQYF
CDR3 DNA: TGTGCCAGCAGCCCCGGACTAGCGGGGGGGCGAGTGCAGGAGACCCAGTACTTC
D gene: TRBD2
V gene: TRBV11-2
J gene: TRBJ2-5
clone size: -

CDR3 protein: CASGGSSFREGTEAFF
CDR3 DNA: TGCGCCAGCGGGGGATCCTCATTTAGGGAAGGCACTGAAGCTTTCTTT
D gene: -
V gene: TRBV5-1
J gene: TRBJ1-1
clone size: -

CDR3 protein: CASSATDRRHEQYF
CDR3 DNA: TGTGCCAGCAGCGCCACGGACAGGCGGCACGAGCAGTACTTC
D gene: TRBD1
V gene: TRBV9
J gene: TRBJ2-7
clone size: -

CDR3 protein: CASSDGTPGNTGELFF
CDR3 DNA: TGTGCCAGCAGTGACGGGACACCGGGGAACACCGGGGAGCTGTTTTTT
D gene: -
V gene: TRBV2
J gene: TRBJ2-2
clone size: few

CDR3 protein: CAISSGTAYTEAFF
CDR3 DNA: TGTGCCATCAGTTCCGGGACAGCATACACTGAAGCTTTCTTT
D gene: TRBD1
V gene: TRBV10-3
J gene: TRBJ1-1
clone size: -

CDR3 protein: CASSSYGNQNQPQHF
CDR3 DNA: TGTGCCAGCAGCTCCTACGGTAATCAAAATCAGCCCCAGCATTTT
D gene: -
V gene: TRBV7-9
J gene: TRBJ1-5
clone size: few

CDR3 protein: CASSRQGLNTEAFF
CDR3 DNA: TGCGCCAGCAGTCGGCAGGGGTTGAACACTGAAGCTTTCTTT
D gene: -
V gene: TRBV5-1
J gene: TRBJ1-1
clone size: -

CDR3 protein: CASSLSGGLGDTQYF
CDR3 DNA: TGCGCCAGCAGCTTGTCGGGGGGGCTGGGAGATACGCAGTATTTT
D gene: TRBD2
V gene: TRBV5-1
J gene: TRBJ2-3
clone size: few

CDR3 protein: CAISESNTNSYAPLHF
CDR3 DNA: TGTGCCATCAGTGAGTCTAACACGAATAGTTATGCACCCCTCCACTTT
D gene: -
V gene: TRBV10-3
J gene: TRBJ1-6
clone size: few

CDR3 protein: CASLLNTGELFF
CDR3 DNA: TGTGCCAGCCTACTAAACACCGGGGAGCTGTTTTTT
D gene: -
V gene: TRBV18
J gene: TRBJ2-2
clone size: few

CDR3 protein: CSARDVGLAPFF
CDR3 DNA: TGCAGTGCTAGAGATGTTGGACTAGCGCCGTTCTTC
D gene: TRBD2
V gene: TRBV20-1
J gene: TRBJ2-1
clone size: -

CDR3 protein: CASSLRSEQFF
CDR3 DNA: TGTGCCAGCTCACTCCGAAGTGAGCAGTTCTTC
D gene: -
V gene: TRBV18
J gene: TRBJ2-1
clone size: -